One sample yielded the 13 T cell receptor beta chains listed below, sequenced in a study of regulatory T cells in long-lasting Graves disease. As to time point: newly diagnosed GD, antithyroid drugs for less than 3 months. RNA extracted from PBMCs served as the sequencing template. Arm-PCR of CDR3 regions and iRepertoire HTBI primers were the basis on which TCR beta libraries were built. TCRdb itself ran the multiplex PCR reads through MiXCR, one entry per CDR3 protein. The table shows approximately 400,000 distinct CDR3 sequences, with about 11% occurring only once. This sample was shared with a second study, whose subject was T cells in Graves' hyperthyroidism and ophthalmopathy.

The source was peripheral blood mononuclear cells (PBMCs), collected at new diagnosis, from a patient treated with antithyroid drugs. These TCRs come from a young woman with Graves disease.

The sample holds many counts of this clonotype. The chain has TRBV28 and TRBJ2-7; 7 nucleotides line up with TRBD1. Per the germline V gene, CDR1 is MDHEN and CDR2 is SYDVKM. V trimming: 6 bases; J trimming: 3 bases; junction bases outside the gene matches: 11. This CDR3 has 15 residues. This chain's CDR3 is CASRESGGQNYEQYF. The CDR3 bases are TGTGCCAGCAGGGAAAGTGGGGGACAGAACTACGAGCAGTACTTC. The full variable domain, with the rest looked up from reference TRBV28 and TRBJ2-7, is DVKVTQSSRYLVKRTGEKVFLECVQDMDHENMFWYRQDPGLGLRLIYFSYDVKMKEKGDIPEGYSVSREKKERFSLILESASTNQTSMYLCASRESGGQNYEQYFGPGTRLTVT.

This clonotype appeared many times. V usage is TRBV20-1 and J usage is TRBJ1-2; possible D gene TRBD1, 6 bases. The CDR3 length is 13 residues. Germline CDR1 DFQATT, CDR2 SNEGSKA (reference sequence). V gave up 5 bases and J gave up 4 bases, with 14 bases separating them. In DNA, the CDR3 is TGCAGTGCTGGACTACAGGGAAGCTATGGCTACACCTTC. This gives the protein CSAGLQGSYGYTF.

This clonotype has ten or more counts. The chain joins TRBV11-1 to TRBJ2-3; tentatively, D is TRBD2 (5 bases). This CDR3 has 19 residues. Germline V gene sequence: CDR1 SGHAT, CDR2 FQDESV (reference sequence). Trimming shortened V by 5 bases and J by 3 bases, and 27 bases separated the two germline ends. Here the CDR3 reads CASSTHLGGLRGVTDTQYF. The CDR3 DNA reads TGTGCCAGCAGCACCCACTTGGGTGGACTCCGGGGAGTAACAGATACGCAGTATTTT. Combining the CDR3 with reference TRBV11-1 and TRBJ2-3 gives the whole variable domain EAEVAQSPRYKITEKSQAVAFWCDPISGHATLYWYRQILGQGPELLVQFQDESVVDDSQLPKDRFSAERLKGVDSTLKIQPAELGDSAMYLCASSTHLGGLRGVTDTQYFGPGTRLTVL.

This clonotype was detected a few times. The chain carries TRBV15 and TRBJ2-7; D gene ambiguous. There are 14 residues in the CDR3. V was trimmed by 5 bases and J by 7 bases, leaving 18 bases between them. CDR1 and CDR2 from the germline V gene are LNHNV and YYDKDF (reference sequence). The CDR3 reads CATSAVPDRREQYF. DNA for the CDR3: TGTGCCACCAGCGCAGTCCCGGACCGTAGGGAGCAGTACTTC.

The CDR3 spells CASSILAGGTDTQYF. The DNA for the CDR3 is TGTGCCAGTAGTATACTAGCGGGGGGAACAGATACGCAGTATTTT. The rearrangement joins TRBV19 to TRBJ2-3, with 11 positions matching TRBD2. The germline gives CDR1 LNHDA, CDR2 SQIVND (reference sequence). This CDR3 region has 15 residues. The J segment lost 3 bases and the V segment lost 2 bases, leaving 1 base of the junction unmatched.

In its sample, this clonotype was seen many times. The V call is TRBV2, the J call TRBJ2-1, with TRBD2 matching over 11 bases. J lost 5 bases, V lost 8 bases, and 8 bases had no gene match. The CDR3 has 15 amino acids. CDR1 and CDR2 from the germline V gene are SNHLY and FYNNEI. The CDR3 coding sequence is TGTGCCAGCGAAGATAGCGGGGGGGCACACAATGAGCAGTTCTTC. It specifies CASEDSGGAHNEQFF.

Ten or more counts support this clonotype. This chain connects TRBV20-1 to TRBJ1-1; 8 positions agree with TRBD1. This CDR3 region has 12 residues. Germline trimming cut 7 bases from V and 6 bases from J; bases unmatched to any gene: 7. Germline V gene lookup returns CDR1 DFQATT and CDR2 SNEGSKA (reference sequence). In DNA, the CDR3 is TGCAGTGTTCCGGGACAGGTTCCTGAAGCTTTCTTT. Its translation: CSVPGQVPEAFF.

Many counts were recorded for this clonotype. The chain is built from TRBV20-1 and TRBJ2-1; tentative D call: TRBD2 (6 bases). The ends were cut back, 4 bases at V and 1 base at J, with 11 bases in the middle. From germline, CDR1 is DFQATT and CDR2 SNEGSKA (reference sequence). The CDR3 covers 14 residues. CDR3 protein: CSATRLDSYNEQFF. The CDR3 DNA reads as TGCAGTGCTACCAGACTAGATTCCTACAATGAGCAGTTCTTC.

This clonotype has ten or more counts. The CDR3, as DNA: TGTGCCAGCAGCTCCAGGTTGGGAGGCTACACCTTC. Its translation is CASSSRLGGYTF. V gene TRBV11-1 combines with J gene TRBJ1-2; D remains unclear. CDR3 size: 12 residues. V was cut by 4 bases and J by 8 bases, with 11 bases left in between. In germline, CDR1 is SGHAT, CDR2 FQDESV (reference sequence). The complete variable domain, with remaining parts taken from reference TRBV11-1 and TRBJ1-2, reads EAEVAQSPRYKITEKSQAVAFWCDPISGHATLYWYRQILGQGPELLVQFQDESVVDDSQLPKDRFSAERLKGVDSTLKIQPAELGDSAMYLCASSSRLGGYTFGSGTRLTVV.

Many counts were recorded for this clonotype. The chain carries TRBV7-9 and TRBJ1-1, with D perhaps matching TRBD1 (6 bases). Germline loops: CDR1 SEHNR, CDR2 FQNEAQ (reference sequence). The CDR3 runs to 17 residues. Trimming took off 0 bases at V and 1 base at J, with 15 bases between the two ends. Here the CDR3 reads CASSLALGQFQNTEAFF. The CDR3 DNA is TGTGCCAGCAGCTTAGCGCTCGGACAGTTCCAGAACACTGAAGCTTTCTTT.

This clonotype was seen a few times. The gene calls are TRBV4-1 and TRBJ1-2; tentative D call: TRBD1 (5 bases). Per germline, CDR1 MGHRA and CDR2 YSYEKL. The CDR3 loop spans 18 amino acids. Trimming pared 4 bases from V and 8 bases from J, leaving 29 bases between. For the CDR3, the DNA is TGCGCCAGCAGCCCTTCCCCTTTAGGACAAGGGTACATAACAGGCTACACCTTC. Translated, it gives CASSPSPLGQGYITGYTF.

This clonotype occurred a few times. This chain connects TRBV7-9 to TRBJ1-5; D possibly corresponds to TRBD1 (6 bases). The CDR3 has 17 amino acids. The ends were cut back, 5 bases at V and 0 bases at J, with 17 bases in the middle. Germline V lookup: CDR1 SEHNR, CDR2 FQNEAQ (reference sequence). The CDR3 protein is CASSQAEGHYSNQPQHF. The CDR3 region has the DNA TGTGCCAGCAGCCAGGCAGAGGGACACTATAGCAATCAGCCCCAGCATTTT.

The chain joins TRBV4-1 to TRBJ2-4; D gene ambiguous. This CDR3 is 14 amino acids long. Trimming took 2 bases from V and 13 from J, leaving 18 bases between them. Per the germline V gene, CDR1 is MGHRA and CDR2 is YSYEKL. The CDR3 bases are TGCGCCAGCAGCCAACCCCAGGACGCCCTAGGGCAGTACTTC. Encoded protein: CASSQPQDALGQYF.